This paragraph covers one TCR beta chain sequence. Here immunoSEQ multiplex PCR was the method, and the copy in TCRdb shows in-frame clones only, minus some. The profile covers around 170,000 clones, with 90% appearing a single time and 1.3% to 1.5% taken by the ten largest. This sample was taken from a study of control samples from healthy donors and cancer patients. This sequence was found in a woman between 45 and 60 years old in good health. The specimen was blood.

The CDR3, as DNA: TGTGCCAGCAGTTTATCGGAGGGCCCCTACAATGAGCAGTTCTTC. This translates into CASSLSEGPYNEQFF. The chain has TRBV27 and TRBJ2-1, with D perhaps TRBD2 (6 bases). This CDR3 comprises 15 residues. The V end was cut by 0 bases, the J end by 2 bases, with 8 bases between. The germline CDR1 and CDR2 sequences are MNHEY and SMNVEV (reference sequence).